Each of the 9 T cell receptor beta chains below was sequenced from the same sample in a study of cytomegalovirus exposure and HLA in healthy donors. Vbeta (60) and Jbeta (13) primers were used in the PCR. Sequenced by immunoSEQ multiplex PCR; TCRdb stores in-frame clones only, minus some. This table holds 87,000 or so clones, roughly 8.2% found once. Sequencing used PBMCs. These receptors came from a man aged 50-59 years in good health and CMV-seronegative.

This clone was recorded a few times. The chain has TRBV5-6 and TRBJ2-5; 7 positions agree with TRBD1. J lost 4 bases, V lost 0 bases, and 9 bases had no gene match. Per the germline V gene, CDR1 is SGHDT and CDR2 is YYEEEE. The length of the CDR3 is 16 residues. CDR3 bases: TGTGCCAGCAGCTTGGTTCGTACAGGGGCGAGAGAGACCCAGTACTTC. Its translation: CASSLVRTGARETQYF.

This clone was found a few times. CDR3 coding DNA: TGTGCCAGCAGCTTAGCCCACGGAGGCTATGGCTACACCTTC. This sequence encodes CASSLAHGGYGYTF. This chain connects TRBV7-8 to TRBJ1-2; no clear D gene. This CDR3 is built from 14 residues. V was pared by 0 bases and J by 4 bases, with 9 bases between. CDR1 is SGHVS and CDR2 is FQNEAQ in the germline V gene.

This clone turned up a few times. Sequence at one end of the junction differs from germline and may be a read error. This chain connects TRBV7-7 to TRBJ2-3; D not certain. Germline CDR1 reads SSHAT; CDR2 reads FNYEAQ (reference sequence). The CDR3 is made up of 15 amino acids. CDR3 nucleotides: TGTGCTAGCAGCTTATCGGCAGGTAGCACAGATACGCAGTATTTT. Translated, it gives CASSLSAGSTDTQYF.

V and J are TRBV5-1 and TRBJ1-4; 11 bases match TRBD1. Trimming cost V 4 bases and J 7 bases; bases outside gene matches: 9. This CDR3 comprises 16 residues. Germline loops: CDR1 SGHRS, CDR2 YFSETQ. CDR3 loop: CASSTRTGGEIEKLFF. CDR3 nucleotides: TGCGCCAGCAGCACCAGGACAGGGGGCGAAATTGAAAAACTGTTTTTT.

This chain uses TRBV28 with TRBJ1-1; D is undetermined. Germline-derived CDR1 and CDR2 are MDHEN and SYDVKM. V was trimmed by 6 bases and J by 1 base, leaving 9 bases between them. This CDR3 has 13 residues. CDR3 protein: CASRRLTNTEAFF. CDR3 coding DNA: TGTGCCAGCAGACGACTGACGAACACTGAAGCTTTCTTT.

The rearrangement uses TRBV10-3 and TRBJ2-1, with 7 nucleotides matching TRBD1. This CDR3 contains 15 residues. J gave up 0 bases and V 4 bases, and 3 bases lay outside the gene matches. Per germline, CDR1 ENHRY and CDR2 SYGVKD. The CDR3 DNA reads as TGTGCCATCAGTGGGGACAGAGACTCCTACAATGAGCAGTTCTTC. This encodes CAISGDRDSYNEQFF.

This clone turned up a few times. V usage is TRBV28 and J usage is TRBJ1-1; weak D call: TRBD1 (6 bases). Trimming stripped 5 bases from V and 0 bases from J, with 16 bases between. The V gene's germline CDR1 is MDHEN and CDR2 SYDVKM. The CDR3 has 16 residues. In nucleotides, the CDR3 is TGTGCCAGCAGTCAGTACGGGACACCCATGAACACTGAAGCTTTCTTT. Translated, it gives CASSQYGTPMNTEAFF.

This clone appeared a few times. The chain is built from TRBV4-2 and TRBJ1-1; TRBD1 might be the D (6 bases). Germline CDR1 LGHNA, CDR2 YNFKEQ. The length of the CDR3 is 16 residues. V lost 0 bases to trimming and J lost 3 bases, with 14 bases between them. The CDR3 reads CASSQDKQGWDTEAFF. The CDR3 coding sequence is TGTGCCAGCAGCCAAGATAAGCAGGGGTGGGACACTGAAGCTTTCTTT.

This clone came up a few times. The rearrangement joins TRBV5-6 to TRBJ1-1; tentative D call: TRBD1 (6 bases). The CDR3 sequence is 13 residues long. Germline lookup yields CDR1 SGHDT and CDR2 YYEEEE. Trimming took off 3 bases at V and 6 bases at J, with 12 bases between the two ends. CDR3 bases: TGTGCCAGCAGCTCGACAGGTATGGCTGAAGCTTTCTTT. Translating gives CASSSTGMAEAFF.